This entry lists 10 T cell receptor beta chains sequenced from one sample in a study of early T cells in non-severe SARS-CoV-2 infection. Using its own MiXCR run on the 5' RACE reads, TCRdb lists one record per CDR3 protein. Of 85,000 to 95,000 distinct CDR3 sequences in the sample, approximately 15% were seen once. The source was whole blood, collected at baseline. The source of these receptors is an adult who was a healthcare worker with PCR-confirmed SARS-CoV-2 infection or an uninfected control (not recorded which).

The chain is built from TRBV12-3 or TRBV12-4 and TRBJ2-1; 7 bases align to TRBD2. Germline trimming cut 7 bases from V and 5 bases from J; bases unmatched to any gene: 11. The CDR3 loop spans 15 amino acids. CDR3 residues: CASNLDPRGDNEQFF. As DNA, the CDR3 is TGTGCCAGCAACCTGGACCCTCGGGGGGACAATGAGCAGTTCTTC.

V usage is TRBV19 and J usage is TRBJ1-6, with unresolved D. The length of the CDR3 is 13 residues. From germline, CDR1 is LNHDA and CDR2 SQIVND (reference sequence). Trimming removed 5 bases from V and 8 bases from J, with 10 bases in between. The CDR3 spells CASSSSSYSPLHF. The DNA for the CDR3 is TGTGCCAGTAGTTCTTCTTCGTATTCACCCCTCCACTTT. Based on the CDR3 plus reference TRBV19 and TRBJ1-6, the full variable domain is DGGITQSPKYLFRKEGQNVTLSCEQNLNHDAMYWYRQDPGQGLRLIYYSQIVNDFQKGDIAEGYSVSREKKESFPLTVTSAQKNPTAFYLCASSSSSYSPLHFGNGTRLTVT.

This clonotype was found a few times. The chain couples TRBV4-2 to TRBJ2-5; D may be TRBD2 (5 bases). The CDR3 runs to 17 residues. In germline, CDR1 is LGHNA, CDR2 YNFKEQ. V dropped 2 bases and J dropped 4 bases, with 20 bases sitting between them. Here the CDR3 DNA reads TGTGCCAGCAGCCAAAACCCTCCCACTACGGGATCAGAGACCCAGTACTTC. Amino acids: CASSQNPPTTGSETQYF.

V usage is TRBV7-9 and J usage is TRBJ2-7; 7 bases match TRBD1. After removal of 3 bases from V and 6 bases from J, the junction contained 8 bases not matched to a gene. CDR1 is SEHNR, CDR2 FQNEAQ, per germline (reference sequence). The CDR3 is made up of 14 amino acids. The CDR3 sequence: CASSLSGQVGEQYF. The CDR3 DNA is TGTGCCAGCAGCTTGTCCGGACAGGTAGGCGAGCAGTACTTC.

The rearrangement links TRBV2 to TRBJ2-7; D is unclear. Trimming stripped 4 bases from V and 0 bases from J, with 13 bases between. CDR3 length equals 15 residues. Germline V lookup: CDR1 SNHLY, CDR2 FYNNEI. CDR3 region: CASSALSASSYEQYF. The CDR3 DNA sequence: TGTGCCAGCAGTGCACTGTCGGCGAGCTCCTACGAGCAGTACTTC. The full variable domain, with the rest looked up from reference TRBV2 and TRBJ2-7, is EPEVTQTPSHQVTQMGQEVILRCVPISNHLYFYWYRQILGQKVEFLVSFYNNEISEKSEIFDDQFSVERPDGSNFTLKIRSTKLEDSAMYFCASSALSASSYEQYFGPGTRLTVT.

The sample holds many counts of this clonotype. This rearrangement joins TRBV20-1 to TRBJ2-1, with D hard to call. Germline-derived CDR1 and CDR2 are DFQATT and SNEGSKA (reference sequence). The CDR3 covers 12 residues. V dropped 0 bases and J dropped 10 bases, with 10 bases sitting between them. Here the CDR3 reads CSARDDGWEQFF. CDR3 coding DNA: TGCAGTGCTAGAGATGATGGATGGGAGCAGTTCTTC.

The CDR3 coding sequence is TGTGCCAGCAGCTCCTTAGCGGGAGGGCCCACAGATACGCAGTATTTT. Translating gives CASSSLAGGPTDTQYF. The J gene is TRBJ2-3, the V gene TRBV7-2; 11 bases match TRBD2. In germline, CDR1 is SGHTA, CDR2 FQGNSA. This CDR3 comprises 16 residues. J lost 2 bases, V lost 4 bases, and 5 bases had no gene match.

This clonotype has a single count. This chain connects TRBV6-1 to TRBJ1-6; D is ambiguous. This CDR3 spans 15 amino acids. The V end was cut by 4 bases, the J end by 3 bases, with 10 bases between. Germline lookup yields CDR1 MNHNS and CDR2 SASEGT. CDR3 nucleotides: TGTGCCAGCAGTGCCAGTGGGAGCTATAATTCACCCCTCCACTTT. Protein: CASSASGSYNSPLHF.

This clonotype was observed a few times. J is TRBJ1-5 and V is TRBV19; 8 nucleotides match TRBD1. Germline CDR1 reads LNHDA; CDR2 reads SQIVND (reference sequence). The CDR3 length is 14 residues. Germline trimming cut 3 bases from V and 6 bases from J; bases unmatched to any gene: 4. The CDR3 nucleotides read TGTGCCAGTAGTATGGTCGGACAGGGTCAGCCCCAGCATTTT. This translates into CASSMVGQGQPQHF.

The chain carries TRBV28 and TRBJ2-5, with D hard to call. CDR1 MDHEN and CDR2 SYDVKM come from the germline V gene. This CDR3 spans 12 amino acids. The V end was cut by 6 bases, the J end by 0 bases, with 5 bases between. The CDR3 sequence: CASSRYQETQYF. DNA of the CDR3: TGTGCCAGCAGCCGGTACCAAGAGACCCAGTACTTC.